This T cell receptor beta chain was recorded in a study of monozygotic twins with inflammatory bowel disease. The CDR3 has 16 amino acids. CDR1 is MNHEY and CDR2 is SVGAGI in the germline V gene. From its re-call of the 5' RACE reads, TCRdb lists each CDR3 protein once, without DNA. The ten top clones account for 7.4%, within a sample of roughly 90,000 distinct CDR3 sequences. The chain employs TRBV6-5 and TRBJ1-1. The specimen sequenced was blood. This receptor was obtained from a human donor with ulcerative colitis or Crohn's disease, or a healthy co-twin of an affected twin (not recorded which). CDR3 residues: CASSYTHLGENTEAFF.